The 10 T cell receptor beta chains below come from one sample, sequenced in a study of response to subunit inactivated influenza vaccine. TCRdb recomputed calls from the RT-PCR reads with MiXCR, one row per CDR3 protein. This sample carries 150,000 to 200,000 distinct CDR3 sequences, about 10% of them seen once, and the ten largest clones take about a third. Here the sequenced sample was CD8+ T cells sorted from PBMCs, taken less than 25 months after vaccination. The receptors stem from a man in his fifties or sixties who received an inactivated influenza vaccine.

The chain couples TRBV29-1 to TRBJ2-7; 9 bases map to TRBD1. This CDR3 region has 12 residues. The germline V gene has CDR1 SQVTM and CDR2 ANQGSEA. J gave up 6 bases and V 8 bases, and 8 bases lay outside the gene matches. Here the CDR3 DNA reads TGCAGCTTTTCGGGACAGGGTATCGAGCAGTACTTC. It specifies CSFSGQGIEQYF.

The chain recombines TRBV29-1 with TRBJ2-2; possibly TRBD1 for D (6 bases). The V gene lost 5 bases and the J gene lost 5 bases, with 9 bases spanning the gap. CDR1 and CDR2 (germline): SQVTM, ANQGSEA. The CDR3 consists of 12 residues. CDR3 amino acids: CSVTQGTGELFF. The CDR3 DNA reads TGCAGCGTTACCCAGGGGACCGGGGAGCTGTTTTTT.

Only a few counts were recorded for this clonotype. The genes are TRBV28 and TRBJ2-7; the D gene is possibly TRBD1 (6 bases). Per germline, CDR1 MDHEN and CDR2 SYDVKM. Deletions cut 8 bases from V and 1 base from J, with 12 bases between. CDR3 length: 13 amino acids. The CDR3: CASAPRGSYEQYF. CDR3 bases: TGTGCCAGCGCCCCGAGGGGGTCCTACGAGCAGTACTTC.

CDR3 sequence reads: CASSQKGGPSGGAPLQETQYF. The CDR3 nucleotides read TGCGCCAGCAGCCAGAAGGGGGGTCCTAGCGGGGGTGCCCCCCTCCAAGAGACCCAGTACTTC. This sequence joins TRBV4-1 and TRBJ2-5; TRBD2 matches 10 bases. The CDR3 sequence is 21 residues long. The V segment lost 3 bases and the J segment 1 base; nucleotides outside the gene matches: 20. CDR1 is MGHRA, CDR2 YSYEKL, per germline.

This clonotype showed up just a few times. The gene calls are TRBV11-2 and TRBJ2-2, with 13 bases identical to TRBD2. CDR1 and CDR2 from the germline V gene are SGHAT and FQNNGV. The CDR3 totals 17 residues. V lost 5 bases and J lost 0; bases outside the gene matches: 3. CDR3: CASSPGTSGTNTGELFF. The DNA of the CDR3 is TGTGCCAGCAGCCCCGGGACTAGCGGGACGAACACCGGGGAGCTGTTTTTT.

This clonotype occurred many times. The chain is built from TRBV6-1 and TRBJ2-1, with D tentatively TRBD1 (5 bases). V shed 4 bases and J shed 0 bases, with 10 bases lying between them. The V gene's germline CDR1 is MNHNS and CDR2 SASEGT. This CDR3 region has 15 residues. CDR3 nucleotides: TGTGCCAGCAGTGTTCGACAGCTCTCCTACAATGAGCAGTTCTTC. Residues: CASSVRQLSYNEQFF.

Ten or more counts support this clonotype. The chain is built from TRBV28 and TRBJ1-1; 7 positions match TRBD1. V shed 4 bases, J shed 2 bases, and the junction held 4 bases outside the gene matches. Germline V gene sequence: CDR1 MDHEN, CDR2 SYDVKM. CDR3 length equals 14 residues. The chain's CDR3 is CASSWQGVNTEAFF. In DNA, the CDR3 is TGTGCCAGCAGTTGGCAGGGGGTCAACACTGAAGCTTTCTTT. Drawing the rest from reference TRBV28 and TRBJ1-1, the complete variable domain is DVKVTQSSRYLVKRTGEKVFLECVQDMDHENMFWYRQDPGLGLRLIYFSYDVKMKEKGDIPEGYSVSREKKERFSLILESASTNQTSMYLCASSWQGVNTEAFFGQGTRLTVV.

This clonotype has at least ten counts. V and J are TRBV12-3 or TRBV12-4 and TRBJ1-4; 8 bases map to TRBD1. Trimming took 6 bases from V and 8 from J; bases not matched to a gene: 8. This CDR3 is 14 amino acids long. CDR3 nucleotides: TGTGCCAGCAGACAAACAGGGGGGGGCGAAAAACTGTTTTTT. Its protein is CASRQTGGGEKLFF.

In its sample, this clonotype was seen a few times. The J gene is TRBJ1-2, the V gene TRBV30; possibly TRBD1 for D (5 bases). The CDR3 loop spans 14 amino acids. Germline V gene data show CDR1 as GTSNPN and CDR2 as SVGIG (reference sequence). Deletions cut 6 bases from V and 3 bases from J, with 17 bases between. As DNA, the CDR3 is TGTGCCTGTCAGGTTGTGGGGGTGTACTATGGCTACACCTTC. Residues: CACQVVGVYYGYTF.

This clonotype was recorded many times. The rearrangement links TRBV7-9 to TRBJ2-2, with a weak D call TRBD1 (6 bases). CDR3 length: 13 amino acids. Trimming pared 4 bases from V and 6 bases from J, leaving 9 bases between. CDR1 SEHNR and CDR2 FQNEAQ come from the germline V gene (reference sequence). The CDR3 here is CASSYRQAGELFF. In DNA, the CDR3 is TGTGCCAGCAGCTACAGACAGGCCGGGGAGCTGTTTTTT.